This is a list of T cell receptor beta chains from one sample in a study of beta chain features in type 1 diabetes. Repertoires were generated with immunoSEQ multiplex PCR, while TCRdb's copy carries only in-frame clones and drops some. The profile shows 900,000 or so clones, 17% of them singletons. The specimen was naive CD4+ T cells from blood. The receptors shown here come from a woman younger than 35 in good health. Both conserved end residues are part of each CDR3. A D gene is named only where the DNA matches it firmly. Some rows mark clone size as missing; the rest say once, few, many or name a class of expanded clone.

clone_size j_call v_call d_call cdr3_aa cdr3_nt
NA TRBJ2-2 TRBV6-5 NA CASRANQNTGELFF TGTGCCAGCCGGGCCAACCAGAACACCGGGGAGCTGTTTTTT
few TRBJ2-2 TRBV5-6 NA CASSLGPYRTGELFF TGTGCCAGCAGCTTGGGCCCTTATCGAACCGGGGAGCTGTTTTTT
few TRBJ2-6 TRBV7-2 TRBD1 CASSADRAGANVLTF TGTGCCAGCAGCGCAGACAGGGCCGGGGCCAACGTCCTGACTTTC
few TRBJ2-5 TRBV5-1 TRBD2 CASSWTGTSAQETQYF TGCGCCAGCAGCTGGACCGGGACTAGCGCACAAGAGACCCAGTACTTC
few TRBJ2-1 TRBV9 NA CASSVMADNNEQFF TGTGCCAGCAGCGTAATGGCGGATAACAATGAGCAGTTCTTC
NA TRBJ2-7 TRBV2 NA CATKGDISYEQYF TGTGCCACAAAGGGGGACATCTCCTACGAGCAGTACTTC
NA TRBJ2-7 TRBV7-9 NA CASSLELFVGEQYF TGTGCCAGCAGCTTAGAACTATTTGTTGGCGAGCAGTACTTC
NA TRBJ2-1 TRBV11-1 NA CASSLGVSSANEQFF TGTGCCAGCAGCTTAGGAGTTAGTTCCGCCAATGAGCAGTTCTTC
few TRBJ1-1 TRBV7-9 NA CASSSRRGRAEAFF TGTGCCAGCAGCTCCCGCCGGGGACGCGCTGAAGCTTTCTTT
few TRBJ2-3 TRBV2 TRBD1 CASKGQGARTDTQYF TGTGCCAGCAAAGGACAGGGGGCGCGAACAGATACGCAGTATTTT
few TRBJ2-7 TRBV6-1 NA CASSEAVVGTYEQYF TGTGCCAGCAGTGAAGCTGTCGTCGGAACCTACGAGCAGTACTTC
few TRBJ2-7 TRBV19 NA CASSIDYSYEQYF TGTGCCAGTAGTATTGACTACTCCTACGAGCAGTACTTC
few TRBJ2-1 TRBV28 NA CASSLGEQFF TGTGCCAGCAGTTTAGGAGAGCAGTTCTTC
NA TRBJ1-1 TRBV9 NA CASSVGVRGRQTEAFF TGTGCCAGCAGCGTAGGGGTGCGGGGGCGTCAGACTGAAGCTTTCTTT
NA TRBJ2-3 TRBV9 NA CASSATTRQRTDTQYF TGTGCCAGCAGCGCGACGACTAGACAGCGCACAGATACGCAGTATTTT
few TRBJ2-7 TRBV11-2 TRBD2 CASSLTSGSYEQYF TGTGCCAGCAGCTTAACTAGCGGGAGCTACGAGCAGTACTTC
few TRBJ2-5 TRBV7-9 NA CASSLPPGTQETQYF TGTGCCAGCAGCTTACCACCTGGGACCCAAGAGACCCAGTACTTC
few TRBJ1-1 TRBV7-9 NA CASSLVPRPEAFF TGTGCCAGCAGCTTAGTACCCCGGCCTGAAGCTTTCTTT
NA TRBJ2-2 TRBV11-1 NA CASSLQNTGELFF TGTGCCAGCAGCTTACAGAACACCGGGGAGCTGTTTTTT
NA TRBJ1-2 TRBV6-1 NA CASSEGLRGPTGYTF TGTGCCAGCAGTGAAGGATTGCGGGGACCAACTGGCTACACCTTC
NA TRBJ2-5 TRBV5-4 NA CASSLLRQPKETQYF TGTGCCAGCAGCTTGCTGCGGCAGCCCAAAGAGACCCAGTACTTC
NA TRBJ2-4 TRBV28 NA CASSPGQLKNIQYF TGTGCCAGCAGTCCGGGTCAGCTTAAAAACATTCAGTACTTC
few TRBJ2-6 TRBV7-2 NA CASSLRRVAGANVLTF TGTGCCAGCAGCCTCCGCAGGGTAGCCGGGGCCAACGTCCTGACTTTC
NA TRBJ2-2 TRBV15 TRBD2 CATRETRGGGELFF TGTGCCACCAGGGAGACTCGGGGGGGCGGGGAGCTGTTTTTT
NA TRBJ2-3 TRBV7-7 NA CASSAYGAGDTQYF TGTGCTAGCAGCGCCTACGGTGCCGGGGATACGCAGTATTTT
NA TRBJ1-1 TRBV19 NA CASSIRGLNTEAFF TGTGCCAGTAGTATCAGAGGTTTGAACACTGAAGCTTTCTTT
NA TRBJ1-2 TRBV4-3 NA CASSQIQNYGYTF TGCGCCAGCAGCCAAATACAGAACTATGGCTACACCTTC